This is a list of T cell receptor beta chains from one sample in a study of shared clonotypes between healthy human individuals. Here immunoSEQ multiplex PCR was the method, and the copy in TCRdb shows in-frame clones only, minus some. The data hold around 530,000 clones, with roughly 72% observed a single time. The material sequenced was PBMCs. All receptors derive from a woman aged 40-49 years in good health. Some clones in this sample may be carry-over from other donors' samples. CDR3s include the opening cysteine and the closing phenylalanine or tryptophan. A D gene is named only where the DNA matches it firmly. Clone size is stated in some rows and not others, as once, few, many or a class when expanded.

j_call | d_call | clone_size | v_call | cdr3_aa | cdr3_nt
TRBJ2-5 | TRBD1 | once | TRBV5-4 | CASSYTGTEETQYF | TGTGCCAGCAGCTACACCGGGACAGAAGAGACCCAGTACTTC
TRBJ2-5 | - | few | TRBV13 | CASSFSHHGSDQETQYF | TGTGCCAGCAGCTTTAGCCATCATGGTAGCGACCAAGAGACCCAGTACTTC
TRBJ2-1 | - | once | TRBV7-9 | CASSLTAGYNEQFF | TGTGCCAGCAGCTTAACGGCGGGATACAATGAGCAGTTCTTC
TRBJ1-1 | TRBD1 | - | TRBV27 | CASSLSDRGDTEAFF | TGTGCCAGCAGTTTATCGGACAGGGGGGACACTGAAGCTTTCTTT
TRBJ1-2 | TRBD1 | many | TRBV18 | CASSLQDRVEGYTF | TGTGCCAGCTCACTACAGGACAGGGTAGAGGGCTACACCTTC
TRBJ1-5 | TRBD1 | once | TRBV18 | CASSSGQNQPQHF | TGTGCCAGCTCATCGGGACAGAATCAGCCCCAGCATTTT
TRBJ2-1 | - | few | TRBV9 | CASSVAGTASGNEQFF | TGTGCCAGCAGCGTAGCCGGGACCGCATCGGGCAATGAGCAGTTCTTC
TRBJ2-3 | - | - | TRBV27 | CASSHLQGSRTDTQYF | TGTGCCAGCAGCCATTTACAGGGCAGCCGCACAGATACGCAGTATTTT
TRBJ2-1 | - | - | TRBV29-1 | CSGGWRNEQFF | TGCAGCGGAGGGTGGCGCAATGAGCAGTTCTTC
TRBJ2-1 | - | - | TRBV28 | CASKYGLDGKHNEQFF | TGTGCCAGCAAATATGGCCTCGATGGGAAGCACAATGAGCAGTTCTTC
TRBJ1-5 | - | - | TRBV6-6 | CASSTTSNQPQHF | TGTGCCAGCAGCACCACTAGCAATCAGCCCCAGCATTTT
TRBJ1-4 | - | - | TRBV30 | CAWSLIRSAGLSNEKLFF | TGTGCCTGGAGTTTGATTAGGTCCGCGGGACTCAGTAATGAAAAACTGTTTTTC
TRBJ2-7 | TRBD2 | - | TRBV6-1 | CASFSGMSSYEQYF | TGTGCCAGCTTTAGCGGGATGAGCTCCTACGAGCAGTACTTC
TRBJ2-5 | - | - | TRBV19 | CASSISSGARETQYF | TGTGCCAGTAGTATTTCGTCGGGAGCCCGGGAGACCCAGTACTTC
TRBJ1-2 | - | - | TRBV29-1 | CSVKDRDYGYTF | TGCAGCGTTAAGGACAGAGACTATGGCTACACCTTC
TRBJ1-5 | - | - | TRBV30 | CAWRGGSNQPQHF | TGTGCCTGGAGGGGGGGCAGCAATCAGCCCCAGCATTTT